The 30 T cell receptor beta chains presented below share a single source sample, sequenced in a study of blood T cell repertoires in COVID-19. TCRdb's table, derived via immunoSEQ multiplex PCR, lists solely in-frame clones and lacks some. Of around 200,000 clones in the sample, around 87% were seen once. Sequencing was carried out using peripheral blood. These receptors all stem from a middle-aged man with active or convalescent COVID-19.

The chain has TRBV5-4 and TRBJ2-5; no reliable D call. Deletions cut 3 bases from V and 4 bases from J, with 4 bases between. The CDR3 spans 11 residues. Germline CDR1 and CDR2: SGHNT and YYREEE (reference sequence). DNA for the CDR3: TGTGCCAGCAGCTCAGGAGAGACCCAGTACTTC. Translation: CASSSGETQYF.

The gene calls are TRBV2 and TRBJ1-4, with a tentative D call TRBD1 (5 bases). The CDR3 spans 16 residues. V lost 4 bases, J lost 7 bases, and 19 bases lay in between. The V gene's germline CDR1 is SNHLY and CDR2 FYNNEI. CDR3 in amino acids: CASSGLGRARGEKLFF. For the CDR3, the DNA is TGTGCCAGCAGTGGGTTGGGCAGGGCCCGAGGTGAAAAACTGTTTTTT.

The chain uses TRBV5-1 and TRBJ1-2; 7 bases agree with TRBD1. Germline CDR1 SGHRS, CDR2 YFSETQ. This CDR3 contains 13 residues. The V and J ends lost 4 bases and 4 bases, in that order; junction bases with no gene match: 4. DNA for the CDR3: TGCGCCAGCAGCGAGGACAGGAGCTATGGCTACACCTTC. It specifies CASSEDRSYGYTF.

CDR3 nucleotide sequence: TGTGCCAGCAGGGGGAATGACAGGCCGAACACCGGGGAGCTGTTTTTT. It yields the protein CASRGNDRPNTGELFF. The genes are TRBV9 and TRBJ2-2; the D gene is possibly TRBD1 (6 bases). Germline V gene lookup returns CDR1 SGDLS and CDR2 YYNGEE. Deletions cut 5 bases from V and 0 bases from J, with 14 bases between. The CDR3 runs 16 residues.

The chain is built from TRBV7-8 and TRBJ1-2; no clear D gene. This CDR3 is 17 amino acids long. Germline V gene sequence: CDR1 SGHVS, CDR2 FQNEAQ. Trimming left V 1 base short and J 0 bases short, with 15 bases between. In DNA form, the CDR3 reads TGTGCCAGCAGCTTAGTAATTCTAACGTCTCCTAACTATGGCTACACCTTC. The encoded protein is CASSLVILTSPNYGYTF.

This chain joins TRBV5-1 and TRBJ2-7; TRBD2 agrees at 11 bases. Trimming at V came to 1 base and at J to 0 bases, leaving 0 bases not matched to a gene. This CDR3 spans 15 amino acids. The germline V gene has CDR1 SGHRS and CDR2 YFSETQ. CDR3 protein: CASSLTSGSSYEQYF. As DNA, the CDR3 is TGCGCCAGCAGCTTGACTAGCGGGAGCTCCTACGAGCAGTACTTC.

The chain links TRBV11-2 to TRBJ2-1, with 8 nucleotides matching TRBD2. V lost 1 base to trimming and J lost 16 bases; unmatched junction nucleotides: 3. CDR1 is SGHAT and CDR2 is FQNNGV in the germline V gene. This CDR3 comprises 11 residues. Here the CDR3 reads CASSLGTSHFF. The CDR3 DNA sequence: TGTGCCAGCAGCTTAGGGACTAGCCACTTCTTC.

The V call is TRBV30, the J call TRBJ1-6, with TRBD1 matching 10 bases. This CDR3 has 14 amino acids. V lost 2 bases and J lost 9; bases outside the gene matches: 4. Germline CDR1 is GTSNPN and CDR2 is SVGIG (reference sequence). The CDR3 sequence is CAWSLGQGVSPLHF. Here the CDR3 DNA reads TGTGCCTGGAGTTTAGGACAGGGGGTTTCACCCCTCCACTTT.

About this clone: Other nucleotide sequences from this sample produce the same CDR3. The chain couples TRBV4-1 to TRBJ2-3, with 12 bases lining up with TRBD2. CDR1 is MGHRA and CDR2 is YSYEKL in the germline V gene. This CDR3 is 17 amino acids long. After removal of 3 bases from V and 1 base from J, the junction contained 5 bases not matched to a gene. In nucleotides, the CDR3 is TGCGCCAGCAGCCAGCCTAGACTAGCGGGGGGCACAGATACGCAGTATTTT. Translating gives CASSQPRLAGGTDTQYF.

The chain has TRBV6-4 and TRBJ1-1; 7 bases line up with TRBD1. Germline values: CDR1 MRHNA, CDR2 SNTAGT. The CDR3 covers 14 residues. The J segment lost 2 bases and the V segment lost 3 bases, leaving 3 bases of the junction unmatched. The CDR3 region has the DNA TGTGCCAGCAGTGAGGGGACAGATAACACTGAAGCTTTCTTT. Translation: CASSEGTDNTEAFF.

The chain uses TRBV5-1 and TRBJ2-3; D might be TRBD2 (6 bases). CDR1 and CDR2 from the germline V gene are SGHRS and YFSETQ. V shed 3 bases and J shed 0 bases, with 8 bases lying between them. The CDR3 runs to 14 residues. The CDR3 bases are TGCGCCAGCAGCTCCGGGACTAGCACAGATACGCAGTATTTT. This sequence encodes CASSSGTSTDTQYF.

V gene TRBV5-1 combines with J gene TRBJ1-1, with 8 bases that match TRBD1. The CDR3 runs to 13 residues. V trimming: 4 bases; J trimming: 7 bases; junction bases outside the gene matches: 6. The germline V gene encodes CDR1 SGHRS and CDR2 YFSETQ. This CDR3 is CASSLDRGGEAFF. In DNA, the CDR3 is TGCGCCAGCAGCCTAGACAGGGGTGGTGAAGCTTTCTTT.

This sequence joins TRBV6-5 and TRBJ2-2, with D possibly TRBD1 on 6 matching bases. Germline V lookup: CDR1 MNHEY, CDR2 SVGAGI. This CDR3 has 15 residues. Trimming stripped 9 bases from V and 5 bases from J, with 19 bases between. CDR3 sequence: CASGWGRGSTGELFF. As DNA, the CDR3 is TGTGCCAGTGGGTGGGGCAGGGGTTCGACCGGGGAGCTGTTTTTT.

The gene calls are TRBV29-1 and TRBJ1-2; no definite D call. The CDR3 spans 12 residues. Germline V gene data show CDR1 as SQVTM and CDR2 as ANQGSEA. V was trimmed by 7 bases and J by 3 bases, leaving 12 bases between them. The CDR3, as DNA: TGCAGCGCCCCGGGATTTGACTATGGCTACACCTTC. Translated, it gives CSAPGFDYGYTF.

V gene TRBV28 combines with J gene TRBJ1-6; possible D gene TRBD1, 5 bases. Germline V gene lookup returns CDR1 MDHEN and CDR2 SYDVKM. The CDR3 has 13 amino acids. V was trimmed by 1 base and J by 10 bases, leaving 8 bases between them. The CDR3 here is CASSLSGVSPLHF. The CDR3 DNA reads as TGTGCCAGCAGTTTATCGGGGGTATCACCCCTCCACTTT.

This chain's CDR3 is CASSLGTGGTQTAVANTGELFF. CDR3 DNA: TGTGCCAGCAGTTTAGGGACAGGGGGCACGCAAACCGCGGTCGCGAACACCGGGGAGCTGTTTTTT. The rearrangement uses TRBV28 and TRBJ2-2; 12 bases line up with TRBD1. V was pared by 2 bases and J by 0 bases, with 16 bases of the junction left unmatched. The V gene's germline CDR1 is MDHEN and CDR2 SYDVKM. This CDR3 has 22 residues.

This chain links TRBV15 with TRBJ2-5, with TRBD2 as a possible D gene (6 bases). The CDR3 length is 12 residues. Germline assignment: CDR1 LNHNV and CDR2 YYDKDF (reference sequence). Deletions cut 5 bases from V and 5 bases from J, with 9 bases between. CDR3 sequence (DNA): TGTGCCACCAGCTCCCGGGGGGAGACCCAGTACTTC. Its protein is CATSSRGETQYF.

CDR3 protein: CASSLASGAGANVLTF. The CDR3 DNA is TGTGCCAGCAGCTTGGCATCGGGAGCTGGGGCCAACGTCCTGACTTTC. The rearrangement links TRBV5-4 to TRBJ2-6, with a tentative D call TRBD2 (6 bases). Germline values: CDR1 SGHNT, CDR2 YYREEE (reference sequence). The V gene lost 0 bases and the J gene lost 2 bases, with 9 bases spanning the gap. CDR3 length: 16 amino acids.

The chain uses TRBV12-3 or TRBV12-4 and TRBJ1-2; 10 bases line up with TRBD1. The ends lost 6 bases at V and 8 bases at J; junction bases unmatched: 6. The CDR3 consists of 13 residues. CDR3 nucleotides: TGTGCCAGCAGGGACAGGGGGAGTAGGGGCTACACCTTC. The encoded protein is CASRDRGSRGYTF.

The J gene is TRBJ2-7, the V gene TRBV5-1, with 9 bases fitting TRBD1. The V and J ends lost 3 bases and 0 bases, in that order; junction bases with no gene match: 7. Germline CDR1 is SGHRS and CDR2 is YFSETQ. There are 16 residues in the CDR3. CDR3 bases: TGCGCCAGCAGCTGGACAGGGGCCATAAACTCCTACGAGCAGTACTTC. It codes for CASSWTGAINSYEQYF.

The rearrangement links TRBV6-2 or TRBV6-3 to TRBJ1-5; D gene ambiguous. This CDR3 contains 13 residues. CDR1 and CDR2 from the germline V gene are MNHEY and SVGEGT. Trimming took off 5 bases at V and 5 bases at J, with 10 bases between the two ends. The chain's CDR3 is CASSRPIDQPQHF. The CDR3 nucleotides are TGTGCCAGCAGTCGCCCTATTGATCAGCCCCAGCATTTT.

The chain joins TRBV13 to TRBJ1-1; the match to TRBD1 covers 11 bases. Germline CDR1 reads PRHDT; CDR2 reads FYEKMQ (reference sequence). This CDR3 has 18 amino acids. The V gene end was trimmed by 4 bases and the J gene end by 0 bases; junction bases not matched to a gene: 10. In DNA, the CDR3 is TGTGCCAGCAGCTGGAGGGACAGGGGGTTATATATGAACACTGAAGCTTTCTTT. This translates into CASSWRDRGLYMNTEAFF.

The V and J genes are TRBV5-4 and TRBJ1-6, with D uncertain. V was trimmed by 1 base and J by 5 bases, leaving 10 bases between them. There are 15 residues in the CDR3. Per the germline V gene, CDR1 is SGHNT and CDR2 is YYREEE (reference sequence). The CDR3 region is CASSLNAGNNSPLHF. The CDR3 nucleotides read TGTGCCAGCAGCTTGAATGCGGGAAATAATTCACCCCTCCACTTT. Drawing the rest from reference TRBV5-4 and TRBJ1-6, the complete variable domain is ETGVTQSPTHLIKTRGQQVTLRCSSQSGHNTVSWYQQALGQGPQFIFQYYREEENGRGNFPPRFSGLQFPNYSSELNVNALELDDSALYLCASSLNAGNNSPLHFGNGTRLTVT.

The rearrangement uses TRBV24-1 and TRBJ2-1; 10 nucleotides align to TRBD1. This CDR3 is built from 17 residues. V gave up 4 bases and J gave up 8 bases; unmatched junction bases: 13. CDR1 and CDR2 from the germline V gene are KGHDR and SFDVKD. As DNA, the CDR3 is TGTGCCACCAGTGAGCCGGGACAGGGGTCCAAAGTCGATGAGCAGTTCTTC. Translation gives CATSEPGQGSKVDEQFF.

The genes are TRBV13 and TRBJ1-3, with TRBD1 as a possible D gene (6 bases). There are 15 residues in the CDR3. Germline lookup yields CDR1 PRHDT and CDR2 FYEKMQ (reference sequence). Trimming removed 4 bases from V and 2 bases from J, with 12 bases in between. The CDR3 region is CASSSGTSPGNTIYF. CDR3 DNA: TGTGCCAGCAGCTCGGGGACAAGCCCTGGAAACACCATATATTTT. Combining the CDR3 with reference TRBV13 and TRBJ1-3 gives the whole variable domain AAGVIQSPRHLIKEKRETATLKCYPIPRHDTVYWYQQGPGQDPQFLISFYEKMQSDKGSIPDRFSAQQFSDYHSELNMSSLELGDSALYFCASSSGTSPGNTIYFGEGSWLTVV.

The J gene is TRBJ1-1, the V gene TRBV6-1; the D is unclear. The CDR3 totals 13 residues. Looked up from germline, CDR1 is MNHNS and CDR2 is SASEGT. The V end was cut by 0 bases, the J end by 7 bases, with 9 bases between. CDR3 DNA sequence: TGTGCCAGCAGTGAAGCGTCGGTTAATGAAGCTTTCTTT. This encodes CASSEASVNEAFF.

This chain connects TRBV7-8 to TRBJ2-3; 7 positions match TRBD2. V was clipped by 5 bases and J by 1 base; unmatched bases: 6. Per the germline V gene, CDR1 is SGHVS and CDR2 is FQNEAQ. The CDR3 is 15 residues long. The CDR3 nucleotides are TGTGCCAGCAGCCCGAGGGCGGGGGGCACAGATACGCAGTATTTT. This gives the protein CASSPRAGGTDTQYF.

In its sample, this clone was seen a few times. The V call is TRBV28, the J call TRBJ1-5; tentative D call: TRBD1 (6 bases). Trimming took 4 bases from V and 6 from J, leaving 13 bases between them. Germline CDR1 reads MDHEN; CDR2 reads SYDVKM. The CDR3 length is 14 residues. As DNA, the CDR3 is TGTGCCAGCAGTTCCCCGTACAGGGCTCAGCCCCAGCATTTT. This codes for CASSSPYRAQPQHF.

J is TRBJ1-5 and V is TRBV28; D perhaps matches TRBD1 (5 bases). CDR1 and CDR2 (germline): MDHEN, SYDVKM. The V end lost 5 bases, the J end lost 1 base, and 9 bases lay between the germline ends. CDR3 length: 14 amino acids. CDR3 region: CASSQGRSNQPQHF. The CDR3 DNA sequence: TGTGCCAGCAGTCAGGGAAGGAGCAATCAGCCCCAGCATTTT.

The V call is TRBV6-1, the J call TRBJ2-1; 8 bases align to TRBD1. V was pared by 2 bases and J by 1 base, with 4 bases of the junction left unmatched. The CDR3 runs 16 residues. CDR1 is MNHNS and CDR2 is SASEGT in the germline V gene. This chain's CDR3 is CASSEIGQGSYNEQFF. CDR3 DNA: TGTGCCAGCAGTGAAATCGGACAGGGATCCTACAATGAGCAGTTCTTC.